A single sample gave rise to the 19 T cell receptor beta chains below, sequenced in a study of shared clonotypes between healthy human individuals. Some clones are missing from TCRdb's copy, which holds only in-frame ones; the method was immunoSEQ multiplex PCR. The sample carries about 2 million clones, 85% to 95% recorded once. The sequencing sample was made of naive CD4+ T cells sorted from blood. Regarding subset: CD45RA+ positively selected. The source of these receptors is a man younger than 35 in good health.

The V gene is TRBV5-1, the J gene TRBJ2-1; D is possibly TRBD1 (5 bases). Germline values: CDR1 SGHRS, CDR2 YFSETQ. V gave up 0 bases and J gave up 4 bases, with 8 bases separating them. This CDR3 is built from 14 residues. The CDR3: CASSLAWTYNEQFF. The CDR3 DNA is TGCGCCAGCAGCTTGGCCTGGACATACAATGAGCAGTTCTTC.

This clone was detected only once. The V gene is TRBV7-2, the J gene TRBJ2-7; 9 nucleotides match TRBD1. Per the germline V gene, CDR1 is SGHTA and CDR2 is FQGNSA. The CDR3 is 15 residues long. Trimming removed 3 bases from V and 2 bases from J; junction bases left unmatched: 5. This CDR3 is CASSLGTGSTYEQYF. The DNA for the CDR3 is TGTGCCAGCAGCTTGGGGACAGGGAGCACCTACGAGCAGTACTTC. Full variable domain (rest looked up from reference TRBV7-2 and TRBJ2-7): GAGVSQSPSNKVTEKGKDVELRCDPISGHTALYWYRQSLGQGLEFLIYFQGNSAPDKSGLPSDRFSAERTGGSVSTLTIQRTQQEDSAVYLCASSLGTGSTYEQYFGPGTRLTVT.

This clone was counted once. Other DNA sequences in this specimen translate into the identical CDR3. The rearrangement uses TRBV7-2 and TRBJ1-2; D is unclear. The CDR3 totals 12 residues. Germline values: CDR1 SGHTA, CDR2 FQGNSA. Trimming pared 0 bases from V and 5 bases from J, leaving 4 bases between. The CDR3 DNA follows: TGTGCCAGCAGCTTAGCGTCGTATGGCTACACCTTC. It translates to CASSLASYGYTF.

This chain links TRBV30 with TRBJ1-2, with D possibly being TRBD1 (5 bases). Trimming removed 2 bases from V and 8 bases from J, with 21 bases in between. This CDR3 has 15 residues. In germline, CDR1 is GTSNPN, CDR2 SVGIG (reference sequence). The DNA for the CDR3 is TGTGCCTGGAGTCAGAACAGGAGCCCTTTATGGGGCTACACCTTC. This encodes CAWSQNRSPLWGYTF. Together with reference TRBV30 and TRBJ1-2, the CDR3 gives the full variable domain: SQTIHQWPATLVQPVGSPLSLECTVEGTSNPNLYWYRQAAGRGLQLLFYSVGIGQISSEVPQNLSASRPQDRQFILSSKKLLLSDSGFYLCAWSQNRSPLWGYTFGSGTRLTVV.

This clone was observed once. The genes are TRBV5-1 and TRBJ2-1; 8 bases map to TRBD2. The V and J ends lost 4 bases and 7 bases, in that order; junction bases with no gene match: 10. In germline, CDR1 is SGHRS, CDR2 YFSETQ. The CDR3 has 15 amino acids. CDR3 sequence: CASSGPGLVNNEQFF. The CDR3 region has the DNA TGCGCCAGCAGCGGGCCGGGACTAGTCAATAATGAGCAGTTCTTC.

The rearrangement uses TRBV11-2 and TRBJ2-5, with 13 positions matching TRBD2. The V segment lost 3 bases and the J segment 5 bases; nucleotides outside the gene matches: 6. This CDR3 is 16 amino acids long. Germline CDR1 and CDR2: SGHAT and FQNNGV. The CDR3 region has the DNA TGTGCCAGCAGCTTGGGGACTAGCGGGGTGTGGGAGACCCAGTACTTC. Translation gives CASSLGTSGVWETQYF.

V gene TRBV6-5 combines with J gene TRBJ2-7; TRBD1 agrees at 9 bases. In germline, CDR1 is MNHEY, CDR2 SVGAGI. J was trimmed by 3 bases and V by 2 bases; bases with no gene match: 5. CDR3 size: 15 residues. The CDR3 spells CASSYTTGGVYEQYF. In DNA form, the CDR3 reads TGTGCCAGCAGTTACACGACAGGGGGAGTCTACGAGCAGTACTTC.

V gene TRBV4-1 combines with J gene TRBJ2-2, with 8 bases fitting TRBD1. Germline V gene data show CDR1 as MGHRA and CDR2 as YSYEKL. Unmatched junction bases numbered 7, after V lost 1 base and J lost 3 bases. CDR3 size: 17 residues. CDR3 bases: TGCGCCAGCAGCCAAGGAGACAGGGGTGATGACACCGGGGAGCTGTTTTTT. It codes for CASSQGDRGDDTGELFF.

The rearrangement uses TRBV5-6 and TRBJ2-7, with D maybe TRBD2 (7 bases). The CDR3 has 13 residues. Per germline, CDR1 SGHDT and CDR2 YYEEEE. V lost 5 bases, J lost 5 bases, and 14 bases lay in between. The CDR3, as DNA: TGTGCCAGCAGTCCTCAGGGGAGGGACGAGCAGTACTTC. Translating it yields CASSPQGRDEQYF. The full variable domain, rest sourced from reference TRBV5-6 and TRBJ2-7, is DAGVTQSPTHLIKTRGQQVTLRCSPKSGHDTVSWYQQALGQGPQFIFQYYEEEERQRGNFPDRFSGHQFPNYSSELNVNALLLGDSALYLCASSPQGRDEQYFGPGTRLTVT.

This chain links TRBV4-1 with TRBJ2-1; D is perhaps TRBD1 (6 bases). CDR1 is MGHRA and CDR2 is YSYEKL in the germline V gene. The CDR3 loop spans 14 amino acids. V dropped 5 bases and J dropped 5 bases, with 13 bases sitting between them. CDR3 region: CASSKYRDNNEQFF. In DNA form, the CDR3 reads TGCGCCAGCAGCAAGTACCGGGACAACAATGAGCAGTTCTTC.

CDR3 coding DNA: TGTGCCAGCAGTGACCAGACGGCTTATGGCTACACCTTC. Translating gives CASSDQTAYGYTF. The chain joins TRBV2 to TRBJ1-2; D is unresolved. Looked up from germline, CDR1 is SNHLY and CDR2 is FYNNEI. Deletions cut 3 bases from V and 5 bases from J, with 10 bases between. This CDR3 is 13 amino acids long.

The chain joins TRBV27 to TRBJ1-4, with TRBD1 matching 7 bases. Germline CDR1 is MNHEY and CDR2 is SMNVEV (reference sequence). J lost 4 bases, V lost 5 bases, and 7 bases had no gene match. This CDR3 comprises 15 residues. CDR3 in DNA: TGTGCCAGCAGTCCTTGGACAGGAGATAATGAAAAACTGTTTTTT. Translated, it gives CASSPWTGDNEKLFF.

CDR3 amino acids: CASTSVGQQETQYF. CDR3 coding DNA: TGTGCCAGCACAAGTGTCGGGCAGCAAGAGACCCAGTACTTC. The V gene is TRBV28, the J gene TRBJ2-5; no definite D call. The CDR3 is made up of 14 amino acids. Trimming shortened V by 7 bases and J by 2 bases, and 14 bases separated the two germline ends. Germline V gene data show CDR1 as MDHEN and CDR2 as SYDVKM. Variable domain in full (rest from reference TRBV28 and TRBJ2-5): DVKVTQSSRYLVKRTGEKVFLECVQDMDHENMFWYRQDPGLGLRLIYFSYDVKMKEKGDIPEGYSVSREKKERFSLILESASTNQTSMYLCASTSVGQQETQYFGPGTRLLVL.

V gene TRBV2 combines with J gene TRBJ2-7; 10 bases match TRBD2. The V gene end was trimmed by 5 bases and the J gene end by 3 bases; junction bases not matched to a gene: 7. Germline V gene sequence: CDR1 SNHLY, CDR2 FYNNEI. The CDR3 covers 15 residues. The CDR3 sequence is CASSIAGGQIYEQYF. The CDR3 coding sequence is TGTGCCAGCAGTATAGCGGGGGGCCAGATCTACGAGCAGTACTTC.

The chain employs TRBV12-1 and TRBJ2-1; no check of the table's D call, TRBD2, against the DNA was made. TRBV12-1 is tagged as a pseudogene. This CDR3 spans 19 amino acids. CDR3: CASSFPRTSEIPRPNEQFF. DNA for the CDR3: TGTGCCAGCAGCTTTCCTCGGACTAGCGAGATACCCAGACCCAATGAGCAGTTCTTC.

The genes are TRBV11-2 and TRBJ2-1; no clear D gene. The ends were cut back, 1 base at V and 5 bases at J, with 9 bases in the middle. The CDR3 totals 14 residues. CDR1 is SGHAT, CDR2 FQNNGV, per germline. CDR3: CASSLASPNNEQFF. CDR3 DNA: TGTGCCAGCAGCTTAGCATCGCCGAACAATGAGCAGTTCTTC.

CDR3: CASSRELNYEQYF. The CDR3 DNA sequence: TGTGCCAGCTCTCGGGAGTTAAACTACGAGCAGTACTTC. This chain uses TRBV18 with TRBJ2-7; weak D call: TRBD2 (6 bases). Germline V lookup: CDR1 KGHSH, CDR2 LQKENI. Between the trimmed V and J ends, which lost 6 bases and 3 bases, there was a span of 12 bases. There are 13 residues in the CDR3.

V and J are TRBV15 and TRBJ2-1; tentatively, D is TRBD1 (6 bases). Germline V gene lookup returns CDR1 LNHNV and CDR2 YYDKDF (reference sequence). V was shortened by 8 bases and J by 6 bases, with 14 bases between the two germline ends. The CDR3 extends over 13 amino acids. CDR3: CATGWGHSNEQFF. CDR3 bases: TGTGCCACCGGGTGGGGGCACAGCAATGAGCAGTTCTTC. Combining the CDR3 with reference TRBV15 and TRBJ2-1 gives the whole variable domain DAMVIQNPRYQVTQFGKPVTLSCSQTLNHNVMYWYQQKSSQAPKLLFHYYDKDFNNEADTPDNFQSRRPNTSFCFLDIRSPGLGDTAMYLCATGWGHSNEQFFGPGTRLTVL.

The genes are TRBV5-4 and TRBJ2-7, with TRBD1 matching 9 bases. From germline, CDR1 is SGHNT and CDR2 YYREEE (reference sequence). The CDR3 contains 16 residues. J lost 0 bases, V lost 2 bases, and 6 bases had no gene match. The DNA of the CDR3 is TGTGCCAGCAGCTTAACAGGGGGCGGGAGCTCCTACGAGCAGTACTTC. It is translated as CASSLTGGGSSYEQYF.